This T cell receptor beta chain was sequenced in a study of T cell responses to AZD1222 COVID-19 vaccine. Study outcomes and limitations: White British people made up most donors, females outnumbered males, and clonal diversity was possibly underestimated. Just a handful of people given AZD1222 tested seropositive at baseline. Targeting of unmutated variant regions was reportedly seen in nearly half of spike-specific TCRs.

To note about this clone: Antigen specificity is unknown.

Using immunoSEQ multiplex PCR, the repertoire was profiled, and TCRdb retains in-frame clones only, with some absent. The data show over 120,000 clones, with roughly nine tenths seen just once and around 1.5% held by the top ten. Germline V CDR1 and CDR2: MNHEY, SVGAGI. Trimming took 5 bases from V and 7 from J; bases not matched to a gene: 6. This CDR3 is built from 15 residues. The rearrangement links TRBV6-5 to TRBJ2-2; 11 bases fit TRBD2. This receptor was identified in an adult who received the AZD1222 COVID-19 vaccine. The sample consisted of peripheral blood, taken 28 days after the second AZD1222 dose. This CDR3 reads CASSRSGRADGELFF. The CDR3, as DNA: TGTGCCAGCAGTCGTAGCGGGAGGGCGGACGGGGAGCTGTTTTTT.